One sample yielded the 23 T cell receptor beta chains listed below, sequenced in a study of immune cell composition in non-small cell lung cancer. Repertoires were generated with immunoSEQ multiplex PCR, while TCRdb's copy carries only in-frame clones and drops some. This table holds around 3,000 clones, approximately 72% found once. Sequenced sample: lung tumor tissue. The receptors come from a human donor with non-small cell lung cancer.

This clone has a single count. J is TRBJ2-4 and V is TRBV27; tentative D call: TRBD1 (6 bases). The CDR3 has 14 residues. Trimming pared 0 bases from V and 4 bases from J, leaving 7 bases between. CDR1 is MNHEY, CDR2 SMNVEV, per germline (reference sequence). This CDR3 reads CASSLSQGKNIQYF. CDR3 bases: TGTGCCAGCAGTTTATCACAGGGAAAAAACATTCAGTACTTC.

V gene TRBV18 combines with J gene TRBJ1-4; 7 positions agree with TRBD1. The CDR3 sequence is 14 residues long. The germline gives CDR1 KGHSH, CDR2 LQKENI. J lost 6 bases, V lost 6 bases, and 7 bases had no gene match. This CDR3 reads CASSDDRAYEKLFF. The CDR3 nucleotides are TGTGCCAGCTCTGACGACAGGGCGTATGAAAAACTGTTTTTT.

J is TRBJ2-5 and V is TRBV7-9; 9 bases match TRBD1. There are 15 residues in the CDR3. V was clipped by 5 bases and J by 5 bases; unmatched bases: 9. Per the germline V gene, CDR1 is SEHNR and CDR2 is FQNEAQ (reference sequence). CDR3 sequence: CASSLPTGTGETQYF. In DNA form, the CDR3 reads TGTGCCAGCAGCCTACCGACAGGGACAGGGGAGACCCAGTACTTC.

This chain joins TRBV7-2 and TRBJ1-4; 7 nucleotides line up with TRBD1. CDR3 size: 13 residues. Looked up from germline, CDR1 is SGHTA and CDR2 is FQGNSA. Trimming removed 8 bases from V and 3 bases from J; junction bases left unmatched: 3. CDR3 nucleotides: TGTGCCAGCCGGGACAGACCTAATGAAAAACTGTTTTTT. This gives the protein CASRDRPNEKLFF.

The chain combines TRBV5-6 with TRBJ2-3; D gene unclear. This CDR3 region has 15 residues. In germline, CDR1 is SGHDT, CDR2 YYEEEE. The V and J ends lost 3 bases and 5 bases respectively, with 16 bases between them. CDR3 loop: CASSSGSRGIDTQYF. CDR3 DNA: TGTGCCAGCAGCTCCGGGTCTAGAGGTATAGATACGCAGTATTTT.

V is TRBV2 and J is TRBJ1-5, with 7 nucleotides matching TRBD1. Germline V CDR1 and CDR2: SNHLY, FYNNEI. Losses at the gene ends were 6 bases for V and 1 base for J; bases not matched to a gene: 3. The CDR3 loop spans 14 amino acids. CDR3 coding DNA: TGTGCCAGCAGGGGGGACAGCAGCAATCAGCCCCAGCATTTT. This translates into CASRGDSSNQPQHF.

V is TRBV27 and J is TRBJ1-1; no definite D call. Germline V gene sequence: CDR1 MNHEY, CDR2 SMNVEV (reference sequence). Trimming left V 2 bases short and J 4 bases short, with 11 bases between. This CDR3 spans 14 amino acids. CDR3 bases: TGTGCCAGCAGTTTACAGGCCAGGCCCACTGAAGCTTTCTTT. Protein product: CASSLQARPTEAFF.

J is TRBJ1-6 and V is TRBV11-1; 7 nucleotides align to TRBD1. The CDR3 sequence is 15 residues long. Germline values: CDR1 SGHAT, CDR2 FQDESV (reference sequence). V lost 6 bases to trimming and J lost 7 bases; unmatched junction nucleotides: 9. The CDR3 region is CASSRGRGSNSPLHF. CDR3 in DNA: TGTGCCAGCAGTCGGGGCAGGGGGAGCAATTCACCCCTCCACTTT.

The chain is built from TRBV6-4 and TRBJ1-1, with 7 nucleotides matching TRBD1. The CDR3 loop spans 13 amino acids. V trimming: 7 bases; J trimming: 4 bases; junction bases outside the gene matches: 6. Germline V gives CDR1 MRHNA, CDR2 SNTAGT. CDR3 sequence (DNA): TGTGCCAGCAAAACAGGGGAAGGCACTGAAGCTTTCTTT. It yields the protein CASKTGEGTEAFF.

This clone has more than one count but fewer than ten. The J gene is TRBJ2-5, the V gene TRBV5-1, with 8 bases aligning to TRBD1. The germline V gene encodes CDR1 SGHRS and CDR2 YFSETQ. J was trimmed by 1 base and V by 0 bases; bases with no gene match: 5. This CDR3 comprises 16 residues. The DNA for the CDR3 is TGCGCCAGCAGCTTGGAGGGGACAGGAACCCAAGAGACCCAGTACTTC. Translating it yields CASSLEGTGTQETQYF.

The CDR3 DNA follows: TGTGCCAGCACCCCAGGGAGCGGGGGGGCCATCGGAGAGACCCAGTACTTC. Protein product: CASTPGSGGAIGETQYF. The chain has TRBV7-6 and TRBJ2-5, with TRBD2 matching over 10 bases. The CDR3 spans 17 residues. Germline V gives CDR1 SGHVS, CDR2 FNYEAQ. J lost 4 bases, V lost 7 bases, and 15 bases had no gene match.

The V call is TRBV27, the J call TRBJ2-7, with 8 bases lining up with TRBD1. J was trimmed by 6 bases and V by 3 bases; bases with no gene match: 7. Germline CDR1 and CDR2: MNHEY and SMNVEV (reference sequence). The length of the CDR3 is 14 residues. The CDR3 loop is CASSLQGALGEQYF. The DNA of the CDR3 is TGTGCCAGCAGTTTGCAGGGGGCGCTTGGCGAGCAGTACTTC.

The sample holds one count of this clone. V and J are TRBV5-1 and TRBJ1-6; D possibly corresponds to TRBD1 (6 bases). V was clipped by 1 base and J by 8 bases, with 10 bases between them. Germline CDR1 and CDR2: SGHRS and YFSETQ. The CDR3 contains 14 residues. CDR3 amino acids: CASSLQGLDSPLHF. CDR3 bases: TGCGCCAGCAGCTTGCAGGGGTTAGATTCACCCCTCCACTTT.

The gene calls are TRBV5-4 and TRBJ1-2; D is perhaps TRBD1 (5 bases). V was cut by 2 bases and J by 4 bases, with 18 bases left in between. Germline CDR1 SGHNT, CDR2 YYREEE (reference sequence). The CDR3 has 16 residues. CDR3 amino acids: CASSLGPGGSGYGYTF. The CDR3 DNA sequence: TGTGCCAGCAGCTTAGGACCCGGGGGAAGTGGCTATGGCTACACCTTC.

The chain recombines TRBV18 with TRBJ2-7, with 8 bases lining up with TRBD1. The CDR3 has 13 residues. The ends lost 6 bases at V and 3 bases at J; junction bases unmatched: 4. CDR1 and CDR2 from the germline V gene are KGHSH and LQKENI. The CDR3: CASSTGQGYEQYF. In DNA, the CDR3 is TGTGCCAGCTCGACCGGACAGGGCTACGAGCAGTACTTC.

The chain has TRBV4-3 and TRBJ2-1; 7 bases agree with TRBD2. CDR3 length equals 16 residues. The junction had 11 bases not matched to a gene; V was cut back by 0 bases and J by 9 bases. Germline CDR1 LGHNA, CDR2 YSLEER. The CDR3 sequence: CASSQDPSGVGGEQFF. The CDR3 bases are TGCGCCAGCAGCCAAGACCCTAGCGGAGTGGGGGGTGAGCAGTTCTTC.

This clone has just one count. This chain's CDR3 is CASTSQAPSGNTIYF. For the CDR3, the DNA is TGTGCCAGCACCTCCCAGGCTCCCTCTGGAAACACCATATATTTT. The chain has TRBV6-6 and TRBJ1-3; D not resolved. The germline CDR1 and CDR2 sequences are MNHNY and SVGAGI (reference sequence). Trimming removed 7 bases from V and 0 bases from J, with 13 bases in between. The length of the CDR3 is 15 residues.

The rearrangement uses TRBV28 and TRBJ2-5, with TRBD1 matching over 8 bases. The CDR3 is 12 residues long. The J segment lost 4 bases and the V segment lost 6 bases, leaving 1 base of the junction unmatched. Germline CDR1 is MDHEN and CDR2 is SYDVKM. CDR3: CASSTGGETQYF. For the CDR3, the DNA is TGTGCCAGCAGCACAGGGGGAGAGACCCAGTACTTC.

V usage is TRBV5-1 and J usage is TRBJ1-2; D may be TRBD1 (5 bases). Trimming removed 0 bases from V and 4 bases from J, with 7 bases in between. Germline-derived CDR1 and CDR2 are SGHRS and YFSETQ. CDR3 length: 13 amino acids. In DNA form, the CDR3 reads TGCGCCAGCAGCTTGGGACAGAGCTATGGCTACACCTTC. Translation gives CASSLGQSYGYTF.

The rearrangement links TRBV11-2 to TRBJ2-2; D uncertain. The CDR3 sequence is 13 residues long. Looked up from germline, CDR1 is SGHAT and CDR2 is FQNNGV. V lost 6 bases and J lost 7, with 12 bases in between. The CDR3 loop is CASSPDNFGELFF. CDR3 coding DNA: TGTGCCAGCAGTCCCGACAATTTCGGGGAGCTGTTTTTT.

The V call is TRBV25-1, the J call TRBJ1-2, with D unclear. There are 12 residues in the CDR3. From germline, CDR1 is MGHDK and CDR2 SYGVNS. V gave up 3 bases and J gave up 8 bases, with 10 bases separating them. This CDR3 is CASSEGSGGYTF. Here the CDR3 DNA reads TGTGCCAGCAGTGAGGGTTCCGGGGGCTACACCTTC.

The chain uses TRBV6-1 and TRBJ1-1, with D possibly matching TRBD1 (5 bases). This CDR3 has 15 amino acids. The V gene's germline CDR1 is MNHNS and CDR2 SASEGT. The V end was cut by 6 bases, the J end by 7 bases, with 21 bases between. CDR3 coding DNA: TGTGCCAGCAGACGGGACTTGACAAAGAACCGTGAAGCTTTCTTT. Amino acids: CASRRDLTKNREAFF.

The rearrangement joins TRBV27 to TRBJ1-2; the D is unclear. This CDR3 is built from 13 residues. Germline CDR1 reads MNHEY; CDR2 reads SMNVEV (reference sequence). V lost 3 bases, J lost 7 bases, and 12 bases lay in between. The CDR3 region has the DNA TGTGCCAGCAGTTTGGGAGGGCCGGGTGGCTACACCTTC. Its protein product is CASSLGGPGGYTF.